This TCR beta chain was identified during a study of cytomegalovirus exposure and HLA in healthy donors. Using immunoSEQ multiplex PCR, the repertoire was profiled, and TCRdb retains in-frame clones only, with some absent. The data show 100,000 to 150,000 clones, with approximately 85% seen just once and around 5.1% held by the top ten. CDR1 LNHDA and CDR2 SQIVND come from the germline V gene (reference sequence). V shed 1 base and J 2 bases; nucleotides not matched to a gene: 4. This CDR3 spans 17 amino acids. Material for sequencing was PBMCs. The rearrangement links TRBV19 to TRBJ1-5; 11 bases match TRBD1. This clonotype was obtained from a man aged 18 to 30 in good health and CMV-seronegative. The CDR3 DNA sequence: TGTGCCAGTAGTATAGGGGACAGGGGGTCAGGCAATCAGCCCCAGCATTTT. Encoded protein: CASSIGDRGSGNQPQHF.